The TCR beta chain under discussion was sequenced for a study of T-cell memory formation after mild COVID-19. As for the study in general: TCR clusters mostly belonged to single donors.

TCR alpha and TCR beta cDNA libraries carrying sample barcodes and UMIs came from 5'RACE with constant-segment primers. Each CDR3 protein gets one entry after TCRdb re-called the 5' RACE reads with MiXCR. The sample shows about 160,000 distinct CDR3 sequences, roughly a third of them seen only once. In germline, CDR1 is SGHAT, CDR2 FQNNGV. The CDR3 totals 14 residues. Trimming cost V 2 bases and J 3 bases; bases outside gene matches: 3. On this clonotype: What it binds is unknown.

Points from the study as a whole: Among contracting clones, CD4+ were mainly CM/EM and CD8+ enriched in EMRA.

Sequenced: PBMCs or a T cell subset sorted from them (not recorded which). V is TRBV11-2 and J is TRBJ1-1; TRBD1 agrees at 7 bases. This receptor was identified in an adult woman who had mild COVID-19 (a few samples of this study predate the infection). Cell type and time point are not known. DNA for the CDR3: TGTGCCAGCAGCTTACAGGGGGAGTACACTGAAGCTTTCTTT. Protein product: CASSLQGEYTEAFF.